These T cell receptor beta chains were read from a single sample in a study of T-cell memory formation after mild COVID-19. TCRdb independently ran MiXCR on the 5' RACE reads; one entry per CDR3 protein. The table lists about 210,000 distinct CDR3 sequences, more than 9% of them singletons. The sample was PBMCs or a T cell subset sorted from them (not recorded which). The receptors shown here come from a young man who had mild COVID-19 (a few samples of this study predate the infection). Cell type and time point are not known. The CDR3 runs from the conserved cysteine through the conserved F or W. The D gene is left open where the match is weak. Some rows have no size entry. The others give once, few or many, or a class for an expanded clone.

.	.	TRBV3-1	TRBJ2-3	CASSRGTPDTQYF	TGTGCCAGCAGCCGCGGGACCCCAGATACGCAGTATTTT
.	TRBD2	TRBV7-2	TRBJ2-3	CASSSATGSGGEYF	TGTGCCAGCAGCTCCGCTACGGGAAGCGGGGGAGAGTATTTT
.	TRBD1	TRBV12-3/TRBV12-4	TRBJ2-5	CASSLRQGGPWETQYF	TGTGCCAGCAGTTTGAGACAGGGGGGTCCATGGGAGACCCAGTACTTC
few	TRBD1	TRBV6-5	TRBJ2-3	CASSETGGGTDTQYF	TGTGCCAGCAGTGAGACAGGGGGCGGCACAGATACGCAGTATTTT
few	.	TRBV28	TRBJ2-3	CASSPTLVFNTDTQYF	TGTGCCAGCAGTCCCACCCTAGTGTTTAACACAGATACGCAGTATTTT
.	.	TRBV10-3	TRBJ1-5	CAIGGRQGNQPQHF	TGTGCCATCGGAGGGAGGCAGGGTAATCAGCCCCAGCATTTT
many	.	TRBV5-1	TRBJ2-3	CASSLGGGPTGTQYF	TGCGCCAGCAGCTTGGGAGGGGGACCCACCGGTACGCAGTATTTT
.	.	TRBV21-1	TRBJ2-7	CATLWYEQYF	TGTGCCACCCTTTGGTACGAGCAGTACTTC
.	TRBD1	TRBV7-8	TRBJ2-2	CASSRGQGAWTGELFF	TGTGCCAGCAGCCGGGGACAGGGGGCTTGGACCGGGGAGCTGTTTTTT
.	.	TRBV2	TRBJ1-5	CASSGELEPQHF	TGTGCCAGCAGTGGCGAGTTAGAGCCCCAGCATTTT
few	.	TRBV5-1	TRBJ2-4	CASSEWVPAGRKNIQYF	TGCGCCAGCAGCGAATGGGTTCCGGCAGGGCGCAAAAACATTCAGTACTTC
few	.	TRBV18	TRBJ1-1	CASSPRGASNTEAFF	TGTGCCAGCTCACCCCGGGGGGCGTCAAACACTGAAGCTTTCTTT
.	.	TRBV14	TRBJ1-5	CASSTGPNQPQHF	TGTGCCAGCAGCACAGGGCCCAATCAGCCCCAGCATTTT
.	TRBD1	TRBV5-1	TRBJ1-3	CASSLVGDSSGNTIYF	TGCGCCAGCAGCTTGGTTGGGGACAGCTCTGGAAACACCATATATTTT
few	.	TRBV3-1	TRBJ1-6	CASSLGRVGNSPLHF	TGTGCCAGCAGCCTGGGCAGGGTGGGAAATTCACCCCTCCACTTT
.	.	TRBV6-2/TRBV6-3	TRBJ2-1	CASSPLTGNEQFF	TGTGCCAGCAGCCCTCTGACAGGTAATGAGCAGTTCTTC
many	TRBD1	TRBV20-1	TRBJ1-5	CSAKDREYPPQHF	TGCAGTGCTAAGGACAGGGAATACCCGCCCCAGCATTTT
many	.	TRBV5-1	TRBJ1-1	CASSFVGSPNTEAFF	TGCGCCAGCAGCTTCGTCGGATCCCCGAACACTGAAGCTTTCTTT
few	.	TRBV7-2	TRBJ1-6	CASSLAGPINSPLHF	TGTGCCAGCAGCTTAGCGGGACCGATTAATTCACCCCTCCACTTT
many	.	TRBV7-2	TRBJ2-2	CASSLGDFGGRTGELFF	TGTGCCAGCAGCTTAGGGGACTTCGGGGGCCGGACCGGGGAGCTGTTTTTT
.	TRBD1	TRBV18	TRBJ2-4	CASSPPTGGENIQYF	TGTGCCAGCTCACCGCCGACAGGGGGGGAAAACATTCAGTACTTC
few	.	TRBV23-1	TRBJ2-3	CASSKTRRDTQYF	TGCGCCAGCAGTAAGACCAGACGGGATACGCAGTATTTT